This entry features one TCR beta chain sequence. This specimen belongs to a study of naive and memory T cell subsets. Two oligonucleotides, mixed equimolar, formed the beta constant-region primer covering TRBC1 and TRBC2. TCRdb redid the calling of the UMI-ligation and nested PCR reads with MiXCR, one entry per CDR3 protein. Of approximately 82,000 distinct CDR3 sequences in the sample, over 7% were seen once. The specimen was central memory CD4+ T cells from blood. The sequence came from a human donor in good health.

CDR3: CASSWTGSGGDYEQYF. The CDR3 region has the DNA TGCGCCAGCAGCTGGACGGGCTCAGGGGGTGACTACGAGCAGTACTTC. The genes are TRBV5-1 and TRBJ2-7, with 7 bases identical to TRBD1. The CDR3 is 16 residues long. Germline CDR1 SGHRS, CDR2 YFSETQ. V was pared by 3 bases and J by 3 bases, with 12 bases of the junction left unmatched.